This T cell receptor beta chain was sequenced during a study of shared clonotypes between healthy human individuals. Germline V lookup: CDR1 MNHEY, CDR2 SVGAGI. Trimming removed 2 bases at V and 8 bases at J, with 18 bases between. There are 15 residues in the CDR3. Only in-frame clones appear in the TCRdb table, and some are missing; sequencing was by immunoSEQ multiplex PCR. The sample contains roughly 1 million clones, roughly 70% of which appear only once. This sequence was found in a man aged 18 to 30 in good health. The chain combines TRBV6-5 with TRBJ1-2; a possible D gene is TRBD1 (5 bases). The sequenced sample consisted of memory CD4+ T cells sorted from blood. Subset specified: CD45RA-negative fraction. The chain's CDR3 is CASSYPRGTTLGYTF. For the CDR3, the DNA is TGTGCCAGCAGTTACCCCCGGGGGACCACATTGGGCTACACCTTC.